Detailed here is one TCR beta chain. Original handling: Reference gene primer amplification gave estimated nucleated cell counts. TCRdb keeps only in-frame clones here, not all; method: immunoSEQ multiplex PCR. For V, J and clone size, that table is used; D and trimming come from the DNA. The data contain approximately 400,000 clones, around 90% of them seen just once; the ten biggest clones take up more than 1%. The data originate from a study of blood T cell repertoires in COVID-19. Study context: Sites across the United States, Italy and Spain contributed samples from acute and convalescent COVID-19. In each case, the material was cDNA or gDNA derived from T cells, B-cell-depleted T cells, or PBMCs.

The V and J ends lost 6 bases and 5 bases, in that order; junction bases with no gene match: 9. The germline gives CDR1 MGHDK, CDR2 SYGVNS. The length of the CDR3 is 15 residues. The V call is TRBV25-1, the J call TRBJ2-2, with 7 bases that match TRBD2. The clonotype originates from a man in his forties or fifties with acute or convalescent COVID-19. Sequenced material: peripheral blood. CDR3 sequence (DNA): TGTGCCAGCAGCTTGAGCGGGATTCTTACCGGGGAGCTGTTTTTT. Its protein is CASSLSGILTGELFF.